This TCR beta chain was recorded in a study of T cell changes during pregnancy in multiple sclerosis (dated by TCRdb to between 2018 and 2020). In the study overall: The study examined how the T cell repertoire changed over the course of pregnancy in women with multiple sclerosis.

As regards this clone: This receptor's antigen is unknown. No per-base quality is available; no much larger clone lies one base away.

V loses 4 bases, J loses 5 bases, and the germline ends lie 15 bases apart. For CDR1 and CDR2, the germline V gene (reference sequence) lists MNHEY and SMNVEV. The CDR3 contains 14 residues, cysteine and phenylalanine counted. The kept DNA is CDR3 alone, 42 bases in frame from the first base. Libraries were prepared through the immunoSEQ multiplex PCR assay. TCRdb took this table from immuneACCESS and kept in-frame rearrangements with V and J called. Such tables lack part of the clones; where checked against another copy, unresolved V genes explain under half of the gap, and the rest is unexplained. A total of approximately 65,000 clones appear in this sample, around 97% of them only once. Clones ranked in the top ten supply roughly 2.4% of the sample.

The V and J genes are TRBV27 and TRBJ2-7; the D gene is perhaps TRBD2, on 5 matching bases. The clonotype was recovered from a female donor with multiple sclerosis, enrolled in a pregnancy study. The sequencing here drew on CD8+ T cells from peripheral blood mononuclear cells, taken after pregnancy. The sequenced DNA is TGTGCCAGCAGTTCTTGGACTCGAGACCACGAGCAGTACTTC. It is translated as CASSSWTRDHEQYF.